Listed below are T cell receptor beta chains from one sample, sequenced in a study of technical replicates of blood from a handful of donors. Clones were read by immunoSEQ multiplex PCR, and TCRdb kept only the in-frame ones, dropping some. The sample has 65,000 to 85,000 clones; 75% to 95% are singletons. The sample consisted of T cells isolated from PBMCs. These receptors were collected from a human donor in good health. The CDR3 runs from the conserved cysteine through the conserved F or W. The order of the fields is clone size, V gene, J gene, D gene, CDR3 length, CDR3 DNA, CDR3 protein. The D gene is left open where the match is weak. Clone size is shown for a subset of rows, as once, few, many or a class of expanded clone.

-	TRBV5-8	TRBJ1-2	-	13	TGTGCCAGCAAACCGACAGGCCTCCGGGGCTACACCTTC	CASKPTGLRGYTF
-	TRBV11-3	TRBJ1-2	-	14	TGTGCCAGCAGCTTACAGGGCTTCGCCTATGGCTACACCTTC	CASSLQGFAYGYTF
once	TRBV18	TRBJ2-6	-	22	TGTGCCAGCTCACCATGGAGCAGCGATCCTACATTTAAGAGCTCTGGGGCCAACGTCCTGACTTTC	CASSPWSSDPTFKSSGANVLTF
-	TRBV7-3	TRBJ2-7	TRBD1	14	TGTGCCAGCAGCGTCCGGGACAGCTCCTACGAGCAGTACTTC	CASSVRDSSYEQYF
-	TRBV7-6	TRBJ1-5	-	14	TGTGCCAGCAGCCCCAAACAAAGCAATCAGCCCCAGCATTTT	CASSPKQSNQPQHF
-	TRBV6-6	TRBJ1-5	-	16	TGTGCCAGCACTTACCGGGGGGGGTATAGCAATCAGCCCCAGCATTTT	CASTYRGGYSNQPQHF
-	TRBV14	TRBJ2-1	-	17	TGTGCCAGCAGCCAAGATCGACCAGGGTTCAGGGTGGATGAGCAGTTCTTC	CASSQDRPGFRVDEQFF
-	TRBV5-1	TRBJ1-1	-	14	TGCGCCAGCAGCTTGGGACACCAAACGTCGGAAGCTTTCTTT	CASSLGHQTSEAFF
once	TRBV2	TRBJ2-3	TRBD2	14	TGTGCCAGCAGCTACGAGGGAGGGACGGATACGCAGTATTTT	CASSYEGGTDTQYF
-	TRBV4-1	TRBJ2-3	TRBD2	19	TGCGCCAGCAACTCTCGGGGTGGGGAGGGCCGTGATGTCACAGATACGCAGTATTTT	CASNSRGGEGRDVTDTQYF
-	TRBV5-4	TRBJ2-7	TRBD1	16	TGTGCCAGCAGCTTGTACCGGGACAGGGGTGGTTACGAGCAGTACTTC	CASSLYRDRGGYEQYF
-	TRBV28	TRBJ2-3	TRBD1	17	TGTGCCAGCAGTTTTAATCTCCGGGACAGGGGCACAGATACGCAGTATTTT	CASSFNLRDRGTDTQYF
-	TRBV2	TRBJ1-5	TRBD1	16	TGTGCCAGCAGTCAACTACAGGGGAGATGGAATCAGCCCCAGCATTTT	CASSQLQGRWNQPQHF
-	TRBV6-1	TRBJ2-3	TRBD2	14	TGTGCCAGCAGCTCCGGGACTATTACAGATACGCAGTATTTT	CASSSGTITDTQYF
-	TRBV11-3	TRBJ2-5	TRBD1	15	TGTGCCAGCAGCTTAGCGGGACAGCCACTCGAGACCCAGTACTTC	CASSLAGQPLETQYF
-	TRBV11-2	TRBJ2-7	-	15	TGTGCCAGCAGCCCCCCTGCAGGGAATTCCTACGAGCAGTACTTC	CASSPPAGNSYEQYF
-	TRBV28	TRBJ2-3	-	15	TGTGCCAGCAGTGCCGTACTAGCAGAAAAAGATCTGGGGTATTTT	CASSAVLAEKDLGYF